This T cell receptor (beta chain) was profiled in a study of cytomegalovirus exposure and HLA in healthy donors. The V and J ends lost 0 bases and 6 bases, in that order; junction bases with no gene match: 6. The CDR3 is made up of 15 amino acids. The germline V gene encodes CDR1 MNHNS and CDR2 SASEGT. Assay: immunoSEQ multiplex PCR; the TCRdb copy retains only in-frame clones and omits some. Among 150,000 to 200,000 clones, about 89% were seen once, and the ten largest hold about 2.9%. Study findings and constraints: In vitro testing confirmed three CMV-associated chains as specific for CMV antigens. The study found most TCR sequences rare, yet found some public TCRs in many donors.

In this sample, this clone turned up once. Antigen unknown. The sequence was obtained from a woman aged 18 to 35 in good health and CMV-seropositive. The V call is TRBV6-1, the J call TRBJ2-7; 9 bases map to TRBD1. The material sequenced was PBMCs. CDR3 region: CASSEAPGQGSEQYF. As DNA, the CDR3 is TGTGCCAGCAGTGAAGCGCCAGGACAGGGGTCCGAGCAGTACTTC.